One and the same sample provided the 11 T cell receptor beta chains below, sequenced in a study of CD8+ T cells in alopecia areata. RNA extraction and reverse transcription yielded cDNA as sequencing template. Generated by immunoSEQ multiplex PCR, the TCRdb table keeps only in-frame clones and is missing some. This sample yields about 120,000 clones, of which 35% to 40% are seen a single time; roughly 3.2% belongs to the top ten. The sample taken for sequencing was CD4+ T cells sorted from blood. These TCRs come from a human donor with alopecia areata.

The V call is TRBV5-1, the J call TRBJ1-2; the match to TRBD1 covers 7 bases. Germline lookup yields CDR1 SGHRS and CDR2 YFSETQ. The J segment lost 2 bases and the V segment lost 4 bases, leaving 8 bases of the junction unmatched. CDR3 length: 15 residues. In DNA form, the CDR3 reads TGCGCCAGCAGCCGAATTGAACAGGGGAACTATGGCTACACCTTC. This encodes CASSRIEQGNYGYTF.

The chain is built from TRBV29-1 and TRBJ2-7; 9 bases align to TRBD2. J gave up 9 bases and V 2 bases, and 8 bases lay outside the gene matches. From germline, CDR1 is SQVTM and CDR2 ANQGSEA. CDR3 size: 13 residues. Here the CDR3 DNA reads TGCAGCGTTGAAATAGCGCGGGAGGGGCGGCAGTACTTC. Its protein is CSVEIAREGRQYF.

This clone was detected only a few times. The chain carries TRBV19 and TRBJ2-7; D possibly corresponds to TRBD1 (6 bases). The CDR3 has 13 amino acids. The V gene's germline CDR1 is LNHDA and CDR2 SQIVND (reference sequence). V was pared by 5 bases and J by 5 bases, with 13 bases between. CDR3 in DNA: TGTGCCAGTAGTCGACAGGCTCCCCACGAGCAGTACTTC. Its protein is CASSRQAPHEQYF.

The rearrangement joins TRBV4-1 to TRBJ2-4, with no clear D. The CDR3 runs to 11 residues. Germline V gives CDR1 MGHRA, CDR2 YSYEKL. V shed 2 bases and J shed 7 bases, with 3 bases lying between them. The CDR3 sequence: CASSQQNIQYF. CDR3 DNA sequence: TGCGCCAGCAGCCAACAGAACATTCAGTACTTC.

This clone was detected a few times. The rearrangement uses TRBV7-3 and TRBJ2-1, with D tentatively TRBD2 (7 bases). V was shortened by 5 bases and J by 8 bases, with 16 bases between the two germline ends. This CDR3 is 14 amino acids long. From germline, CDR1 is SGHTA and CDR2 FQGTGA. CDR3 region: CASSPGRGGYEQFF. CDR3 DNA: TGTGCCAGCAGCCCCGGCAGGGGAGGGTATGAGCAGTTCTTC. The full variable domain, in which reference TRBV7-3 and TRBJ2-1 provide the parts outside the CDR3, is GAGVSQTPSNKVTEKGKYVELRCDPISGHTALYWYRQSLGQGPEFLIYFQGTGAADDSGLPNDRFFAVRPEGSVSTLKIQRTERGDSAVYLCASSPGRGGYEQFFGPGTRLTVL.

The V and J genes are TRBV5-4 and TRBJ2-3; D gene unclear. The CDR3 runs to 17 residues. Germline loops: CDR1 SGHNT, CDR2 YYREEE (reference sequence). With 1 base removed from V and 1 base from J, the gap between germline ends came to 16 bases. The chain's CDR3 is CASSLNTKVRGTDTQYF. The CDR3 region has the DNA TGTGCCAGCAGCTTGAACACGAAAGTTAGAGGCACAGATACGCAGTATTTT. The variable domain in full, completed from reference TRBV5-4 and TRBJ2-3, reads ETGVTQSPTHLIKTRGQQVTLRCSSQSGHNTVSWYQQALGQGPQFIFQYYREEENGRGNFPPRFSGLQFPNYSSELNVNALELDDSALYLCASSLNTKVRGTDTQYFGPGTRLTVL.

V is TRBV30 and J is TRBJ2-3, with 7 bases fitting TRBD2. Germline CDR1 is GTSNPN and CDR2 is SVGIG (reference sequence). The V and J ends lost 0 bases and 3 bases, in that order; junction bases with no gene match: 3. The CDR3 contains 14 residues. The CDR3 nucleotides read TGTGCCTGGAGTGTACAAGCGGGAACAGATACGCAGTATTTT. The encoded protein is CAWSVQAGTDTQYF.

This clone was counted only a few times. The genes are TRBV18 and TRBJ1-1; D is ambiguous. Trimming cost V 2 bases and J 0 bases, with 4 bases left between them. The CDR3 is 13 amino acids. CDR1 and CDR2 (germline): KGHSH, LQKENI. CDR3: CASSPTLNTEAFF. The CDR3 DNA reads as TGTGCCAGCTCACCAACCCTGAACACTGAAGCTTTCTTT.

This clone has just a few counts. CDR3 in DNA: TGTGCCAGCAGCTTGAATGCAGGGAACGACATTCAGTACTTC. Its protein product is CASSLNAGNDIQYF. V gene TRBV5-4 combines with J gene TRBJ2-4; TRBD1 is a possible D gene (5 bases). The V and J ends lost 1 base and 8 bases respectively, with 13 bases between them. Per the germline V gene, CDR1 is SGHNT and CDR2 is YYREEE (reference sequence). The CDR3 totals 14 residues.

This clone was picked up a small number of times. The chain employs TRBV30 and TRBJ1-5; no clear D gene. Germline loops: CDR1 GTSNPN, CDR2 SVGIG (reference sequence). The V gene lost 1 base and the J gene lost 5 bases, with 9 bases spanning the gap. The CDR3 extends over 13 amino acids. The CDR3 reads CAWSETDDQPQHF. The CDR3 bases are TGTGCCTGGAGTGAAACAGACGATCAGCCCCAGCATTTT.

This rearrangement joins TRBV5-1 to TRBJ2-5, with 7 bases identical to TRBD2. Germline CDR1 SGHRS, CDR2 YFSETQ. The CDR3 has 14 residues. V dropped 4 bases and J dropped 2; count of bases not matched to a gene: 5. CDR3: CASSTGTTQETQYF. The CDR3 bases are TGCGCCAGCAGCACCGGGACTACACAAGAGACCCAGTACTTC.